This entry features one TCR beta chain sequence. The antigen remains unidentified. The CDR3 runs 14 residues. The germline gives CDR1 SNHLY, CDR2 FYNNEI. V shed 8 bases, J shed 10 bases, and the junction held 12 bases outside the gene matches. Unrecorded immune exposure was likely among donors, who were nominally healthy when sampled. The data originate from a study of cytomegalovirus exposure and HLA in healthy donors. Study-wide background: T cells numbering about 200 million yielded around 120 million unique TCR beta sequences in an earlier analysis.

It was with 60 Vbeta and 13 Jbeta primers that the PCR ran. Profiled with immunoSEQ multiplex PCR; TCRdb holds only in-frame clones, not every one. The table records 200,000 or so clones, over 60% of them present only once. Study-wide results and limits: Among immune exposure information, only CMV serostatus was available. According to a later analysis, donors in an Asian-associated ancestry cluster reportedly had fewer N-insertions than the roughly 630-donor mean.

This clonotype was sampled from a man between 18 and 35 years old in good health and CMV-seronegative. The specimen was PBMCs. The chain links TRBV2 to TRBJ1-4; TRBD1 matches at 8 bases. CDR3: CASGQGQGLGKLFF. CDR3 DNA: TGTGCCAGCGGCCAAGGACAGGGCCTCGGAAAACTGTTTTTT.